This TCR beta chain stems from a study of T cell clonotyping in hematopoietic cell transplantation. General study points: Few recipient clonotypes overlapped donors; over 95% were de novo at given depth.

Sequencing was performed with immunoSEQ multiplex PCR; in TCRdb, only in-frame clones are kept and a portion is missing. The table includes roughly 30,000 clones, over 65% detected once. Documented time point: recipient sample about 28 days before transplant, after cytoreduction. With respect to this clone: What it binds is not known.

The CDR3 consists of 15 residues. The V segment lost 4 bases and the J segment 0 bases; nucleotides outside the gene matches: 7. CDR1 is SQVTM, CDR2 ANQGSEA, per germline. The specimen comprised peripheral blood mononuclear cells, sampled before stem cell transplant. The source is a woman in her twenties or thirties with chronic myeloid leukemia. Some clones in this sample may be carry-over from other donors' samples. The rearrangement joins TRBV29-1 to TRBJ2-3; TRBD2 agrees at 7 bases. CDR3 sequence reads: CSVGSGTVSTDTQYF. CDR3 DNA sequence: TGCAGCGTTGGGAGCGGGACCGTCAGCACAGATACGCAGTATTTT.